These T cell receptor beta chains were read from a single sample in a study of cytomegalovirus exposure and HLA in healthy donors. TCRdb's copy holds only in-frame clones and misses some; the assay was immunoSEQ multiplex PCR. Of 130,000 or so clones in the sample, approximately 82% are singletons; the top ten hold around 3.4%. Sequences were obtained from PBMCs. The receptors shown here come from a man between 35 and 55 years old in good health and CMV-seronegative. CDR3s leave out the opening cysteine and the closing phenylalanine or tryptophan. D genes are given only for firm matches.

>TRBJ2-7|TRBV7-2|.|12
ASSLAQGLNEQY
>TRBJ2-2|TRBV2|.|13
ASSDTGPNTGELF
>TRBJ1-1|TRBV7-3|.|13
ASSPPRQLNTEAF
>TRBJ2-7|TRBV5-1|.|14
ASSFRALLSSYEQY
>TRBJ2-1|TRBV9|.|14
ASSVVGGAIYNEQF
>TRBJ2-1|TRBV6-6|TRBD1|13
ASSYYRGSYNEQF
>TRBJ2-7|TRBV10-2|TRBD1|11
ASRGQGIYEQY
>TRBJ2-5|TRBV7-2|.|12
ASSLGGVRETQY
>TRBJ2-3|TRBV4-3|.|14
ASSQEALVGTDTQY
>TRBJ2-3|TRBV18|.|12
ASSPGDNTDTQY
>TRBJ2-1|TRBV18|TRBD2|13
ASSPRTSGNNEQF
>TRBJ1-1|TRBV5-6|TRBD1|11
ASSPGTGGTAF
>TRBJ2-1|TRBV27|.|13
ASSLLGGGHNEQF
>TRBJ2-5|TRBV5-4|TRBD1|13
ASSMGQGSQETQY
>TRBJ2-2|TRBV28|.|11
ATRRGNTGELF
>TRBJ2-7|TRBV27|.|11
ASRGRDSYEQY
>.|TRBV5-8|.|12
ASSLIDKPYEQY
>TRBJ1-3|TRBV15|.|10
ATSRGRNTIY
>TRBJ1-5|TRBV2|.|12
ASRRTASNQPQH
>TRBJ2-7|TRBV7-6|TRBD2|13
ASSPSSGETYEQY
>TRBJ2-7|TRBV2|.|11
ASQNTFTYEQY
>TRBJ1-1|TRBV27|.|12
ASSSGWVNTEAF
>TRBJ1-4|TRBV2|TRBD1|12
ASSGQGANEKLF
>TRBJ1-2|TRBV19|TRBD1|12
ASIDRAANYGYT
>TRBJ2-1|TRBV29-1|.|13
SVEDLTSSYNEQF
>TRBJ2-1|TRBV4-1|TRBD2|15
ASSQFSAGIRTNEQF
>TRBJ2-1|TRBV7-9|.|13
ASSPEVPSWNEQF
>TRBJ2-1|TRBV11-2|.|11
ASGGQLYNEQF
>TRBJ1-2|TRBV5-5|.|9
ASSLLRGHT
>TRBJ1-6|TRBV19|TRBD1|16
ASSIYITGGQGLRVLH
>TRBJ2-7|TRBV13|TRBD1|13
ASSSRGTAIGEQY
>TRBJ1-5|TRBV4-1|.|15
ASSQDVGKRGNQPQH
>TRBJ1-2|TRBV5-1|TRBD1|12
ASSTTGTGYGYT
>TRBJ2-7|TRBV6-5|.|12
ASSQRRGPYEQY
>TRBJ2-4|TRBV19|TRBD1|14
ASSTMDRDRRGIQY
>TRBJ2-3|TRBV7-3|TRBD2|15
ASSSYSSGGAEGTQY
>TRBJ2-7|TRBV19|TRBD1|15
ASSGEMRQGNFYEQY
>TRBJ1-1|TRBV5-5|.|12
ASSLNRAPLRAF
>TRBJ1-2|TRBV5-6|.|11
ASSLWRGTGSG
>TRBJ2-5|TRBV7-3|.|11
ASSLRGPETQY
>TRBJ2-1|TRBV2|TRBD1|14
ASSVYGTGLTNEQF
>TRBJ2-7|TRBV4-1|.|14
ASSQNRERAFYEQY
>TRBJ2-7|TRBV7-6|.|12
ASSLGDKAYEQY
>TRBJ2-1|TRBV6-5|.|13
ASSQEGGAYNEQF
>TRBJ2-7|TRBV19|.|13
ASSIDRARVYEQY
>TRBJ1-5|TRBV7-9|TRBD1|13
ASSRPGQGTQPQH
>TRBJ2-1|TRBV5-6|TRBD2|17
ASSLVGGLGDPSGNEQF
>TRBJ1-3|TRBV9|TRBD1|14
ASSTGGESSGNTIY
>TRBJ1-5|TRBV5-1|TRBD1|12
ASSPGQGRQPQH
>TRBJ2-3|TRBV28|TRBD2|15
ASRAGLAGSNTDTQY
>TRBJ1-1|TRBV19|.|11
ASSTPGRTEAF
>TRBJ2-5|TRBV5-1|TRBD2|15
ASSSGTSGGVQETQY
>TRBJ2-7|TRBV25-1|.|12
ASSNTGGGGEQY
>TRBJ2-7|TRBV2|TRBD1|12
ASSDTGGKNEQY
>TRBJ1-2|TRBV12-5|.|10
ASGLPGDGYT
>TRBJ1-3|TRBV29-1|.|14
SVEDEGLGSGNTIY